This record concerns one TCR beta chain sequence. Its target is unknown. Stage II-IVA oral cavity squamous cell carcinoma was new and untreated by systemic or radiation therapy. These oral cavity squamous cell carcinomas were HPV-negative and locally advanced. The data were obtained in a study of neoadjuvant anti-PD-1 for oral cavity cancer. The overall study: Non-progressing patients received a fourth nivolumab dose near day 43, then surgery on days 50-56. General observations from the study: PBMC Gini-index clonality exceeded responders' in non-responders post-nivolumab.

Sequenced by immunoSEQ multiplex PCR; TCRdb stores in-frame clones only, minus some. The sample shows some 7,000 clones, about three quarters of them seen only once. The germline V gene encodes CDR1 LGHNA and CDR2 YNFKEQ. The junction had 5 bases not matched to a gene; V was cut back by 3 bases and J by 6 bases. The CDR3 length is 15 residues. Specimen: PBMCs, collected before nivolumab (anti-PD-1) treatment. V and J are TRBV4-2 and TRBJ1-1; TRBD1 matches 12 bases. The clonotype originates from a person aged 35 to 85 with oral cavity squamous cell carcinoma. CDR3 region: CASSQLGQGAAEAFF. The CDR3 bases are TGTGCCAGCAGCCAGTTGGGACAGGGGGCTGCTGAAGCTTTCTTT.